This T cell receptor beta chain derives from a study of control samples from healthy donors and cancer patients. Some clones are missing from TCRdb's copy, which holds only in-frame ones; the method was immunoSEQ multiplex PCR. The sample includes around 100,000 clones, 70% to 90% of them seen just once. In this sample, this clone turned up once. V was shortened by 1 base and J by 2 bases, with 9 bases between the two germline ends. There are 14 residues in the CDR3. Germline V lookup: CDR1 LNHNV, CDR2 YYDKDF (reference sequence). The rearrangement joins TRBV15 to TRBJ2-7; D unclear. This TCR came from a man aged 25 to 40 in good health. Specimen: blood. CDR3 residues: CATSRGGVPYEQYF. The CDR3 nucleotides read TGTGCCACCAGCAGAGGTGGGGTACCCTACGAGCAGTACTTC.